A selection of T cell receptor beta chains follows, all from one sample in a study of T cell repertoires in ileal Crohn's disease. Sequencing was performed with immunoSEQ multiplex PCR; in TCRdb, only in-frame clones are kept and a portion is missing. The data hold about 15,000 clones, with approximately 80% observed a single time. Sequences were obtained from ileal tissue. These TCRs come from an adult with Crohn's disease. The CDR3 runs from the conserved cysteine through the conserved F or W. D genes are given only for firm matches. Size tells how often a clone was seen (once, few, many) or the class of an expanded clone, and some rows leave it out.

>NA|NA|TRBV2|TRBJ2-2
CASSDQLGAGELFF
TGTGCCAGCAGTGACCAACTAGGGGCCGGGGAGCTGTTTTTT
>TRBD2|NA|TRBV6-5|TRBJ2-7
CASSVLASYEQYF
TGTGCCAGCAGCGTACTAGCGAGCTACGAGCAGTACTTC
>NA|NA|TRBV5-1|TRBJ2-7
CASSGGYEQYF
TGCGCCAGCAGTGGGGGCTACGAGCAGTACTTC
>TRBD1|once|TRBV18|TRBJ2-3
CASSRGQGTNTQYF
TGTGCCAGCTCACGTGGACAGGGTACGAATACGCAGTATTTT
>TRBD2|NA|TRBV5-5|TRBJ2-5
CASSLRGAGAGQETQYF
TGTGCCAGCAGCTTGAGGGGAGCGGGAGCGGGGCAAGAGACCCAGTACTTC
>NA|NA|TRBV6-1|TRBJ1-4
CASSPAPWPNEKLFF
TGTGCCAGCAGTCCGGCTCCCTGGCCCAATGAAAAACTGTTTTTT
>NA|NA|TRBV29-1|TRBJ2-2
CSVAVGGTGELFF
TGCAGCGTTGCTGTTGGGGGAACCGGGGAGCTGTTTTTT
>TRBD2|NA|TRBV5-1|TRBJ2-1
CASSWGLAGPGNEQFF
TGCGCCAGCAGCTGGGGACTAGCGGGGCCTGGAAATGAGCAGTTCTTC
>TRBD1|NA|TRBV7-6|TRBJ1-1
CASSLFRGTEAFF
TGTGCCAGCAGCTTATTCAGGGGGACTGAAGCTTTCTTT
>NA|NA|TRBV9|TRBJ1-3
CASSVVGNSGNTIYF
TGTGCCAGCAGCGTAGTTGGAAACTCTGGAAACACCATATATTTT
>TRBD2|NA|TRBV7-8|TRBJ2-7
CASSPSLAGVDEQYF
TGTGCCAGCAGCCCCTCACTAGCGGGAGTGGACGAGCAGTACTTC
>NA|NA|TRBV4-3|TRBJ2-7
CASSFDRGYEQYF
TGCGCCAGCAGCTTCGATAGAGGGTACGAGCAGTACTTC
>TRBD1|NA|TRBV6-5|TRBJ1-3
CASRRQGGNTIYF
TGTGCCAGCAGAAGACAGGGTGGAAACACCATATATTTT
>NA|few|TRBV15|TRBJ1-5
CATSRDLPAGNQPQHF
TGTGCCACCAGCAGAGATCTGCCCGCCGGCAATCAGCCCCAGCATTTT
>NA|NA|TRBV23-1|TRBJ2-1
CASSLPGAPISEQFF
TGCGCCAGCAGTCTACCCGGGGCCCCTATCTCTGAGCAGTTCTTC
>NA|NA|TRBV6-5|TRBJ1-2
CASTDRLQGNYGYTF
TGTGCCAGCACCGACCGCCTCCAGGGTAACTATGGCTACACCTTC
>NA|NA|TRBV19|TRBJ2-1
CASSIIRDSSYNEQFF
TGTGCCAGTAGTATCATAAGGGATAGCTCCTACAATGAGCAGTTCTTC
>NA|NA|TRBV6-6|TRBJ1-3
CASRNSGNTIYF
TGTGCCAGCAGGAACTCTGGAAACACCATATATTTT
>NA|NA|TRBV6-5|TRBJ2-1
CASSYSSSYNEQFF
TGTGCCAGCAGTTATTCTAGCTCCTACAATGAGCAGTTCTTC
>NA|NA|TRBV7-3|TRBJ2-6
CASNSNSGANVLTF
TGTGCCAGCAACTCAAACTCTGGGGCCAACGTCCTGACTTTC
>TRBD1|once|TRBV18|TRBJ1-2
CASSRDRASVDGYTF
TGTGCCAGCTCGCGAGACAGGGCCTCGGTGGATGGCTACACCTTC
>NA|NA|TRBV7-2|TRBJ2-3
CASSSIAHTDTQYF
TGTGCCAGCAGCTCTATAGCTCACACAGATACGCAGTATTTT
>NA|NA|TRBV7-2|TRBJ2-5
CASSLSSVETQYF
TGTGCCAGCAGCTTAAGTTCGGTCGAGACCCAGTACTTC
>NA|NA|TRBV2|TRBJ2-1
CASSGQYNEQFF
TGTGCCAGCAGCGGACAGTACAATGAGCAGTTCTTC
>NA|once|TRBV6-5|TRBJ2-1
CASSLAPGPGVF
TGTGCCAGCAGCCTGGCCCCGGGACCCGGGGTCTTC
>NA|once|TRBV23-1|TRBJ2-1
CASPKTGVHNEQFF
TGCGCCAGTCCGAAGACGGGAGTTCACAATGAGCAGTTCTTC
>TRBD1|NA|TRBV29-1|TRBJ1-1
CSIIGQGVSSFF
TGCAGCATTATTGGGCAGGGGGTTTCGTCTTTCTTT
>TRBD2|NA|TRBV10-3|TRBJ2-7
CATAGTSGGRSYEQYF
TGTGCCACCGCAGGGACTAGCGGGGGTCGCTCCTACGAGCAGTACTTC
>NA|NA|TRBV30|TRBJ1-2
CAWISGYTF
TGTGCCTGGATTAGTGGCTACACCTTC
>TRBD2|few|TRBV5-6|TRBJ2-1
CASTLAGLYNEQFF
TGTGCCAGTACACTAGCGGGACTCTACAATGAGCAGTTCTTC
>NA|NA|TRBV5-1|TRBJ2-6
CASSWFTSGANVLTF
TGCGCCAGCAGCTGGTTTACCTCTGGGGCCAACGTCCTGACTTTC
>NA|NA|TRBV6-5|TRBJ1-6
CASRPRATYNSPLHF
TGTGCCAGCAGGCCTAGAGCGACCTATAATTCACCCCTCCACTTT
>NA|NA|TRBV11-2|TRBJ1-1
CASSLVIEAFF
TGTGCCAGCAGCTTAGTCATAGAAGCTTTCTTT
>TRBD1|NA|TRBV7-6|TRBJ1-1
CASSPSPEGTGAEAFF
TGTGCCAGCAGCCCCTCGCCGGAGGGCACAGGGGCTGAAGCTTTCTTT
>TRBD1|NA|TRBV6-1|TRBJ1-1
CASVPGQVKAFF
TGTGCCAGCGTCCCGGGACAGGTTAAAGCTTTCTTT
>TRBD1|NA|TRBV28|TRBJ1-5
CASSIQGADWNQPQHF
TGTGCCAGCAGTATTCAGGGGGCAGATTGGAATCAGCCCCAGCATTTT
>NA|NA|TRBV7-3|TRBJ2-3
CASGGGGTDTQYF
TGTGCCAGCGGAGGGGGTGGCACAGATACGCAGTATTTT
>TRBD1|NA|TRBV18|TRBJ2-3
CASSRSGQGTDTQYF
TGTGCCAGCTCACGATCCGGACAGGGCACAGATACGCAGTATTTT
>NA|NA|TRBV5-1|TRBJ2-1
CASSLQGPHNEQFF
TGCGCCAGCAGCTTACAGGGCCCTCACAATGAGCAGTTCTTC
>NA|once|TRBV7-8|TRBJ2-5
CASSLSWTQYF
TGTGCCAGCAGCTTGTCGTGGACCCAGTACTTC
>TRBD2|NA|TRBV5-5|TRBJ2-5
CASSLVAGGLQETQYF
TGTGCCAGCAGCTTGGTAGCGGGGGGCCTACAAGAGACCCAGTACTTC
>NA|NA|TRBV6-5|TRBJ2-1
CASTLSRSGYNEQFF
TGTGCCAGCACCTTGAGCAGGAGCGGGTACAATGAGCAGTTCTTC
>NA|once|TRBV6-1|TRBJ2-1
CASSPGLRVNEQFF
TGTGCCAGCAGCCCTGGGCTGAGGGTCAATGAGCAGTTCTTC
>TRBD1|large|TRBV4-3|TRBJ1-2
CASSLDRGVNYGYTF
TGCGCCAGCAGCCTGGACAGGGGGGTTAACTATGGCTACACCTTC
>NA|NA|TRBV6-7|TRBJ2-1
CASNVASSPTGEQFF
TGTGCCAGCAATGTGGCCTCTAGCCCTACTGGAGAGCAGTTCTTC
>NA|NA|TRBV4-1|TRBJ2-5
CASSYERAEETQYF
TGCGCCAGCAGCTATGAGCGGGCGGAAGAGACCCAGTACTTC
>TRBD1|NA|TRBV9|TRBJ2-1
CASSVDLIGGASGEQFF
TGTGCCAGCAGCGTAGATTTGATAGGGGGCGCATCGGGTGAGCAGTTCTTC
>TRBD1|NA|TRBV5-4|TRBJ2-5
CASSPRTGRPQETQYF
TGTGCCAGCAGCCCTAGGACAGGGAGACCTCAAGAGACCCAGTACTTC
>NA|NA|TRBV19|TRBJ2-3
CASSGQGRDTQYF
TGTGCCAGTAGTGGACAAGGACGGGATACGCAGTATTTT
>NA|NA|TRBV6-6|TRBJ2-3
CASSPLATGSYF
TGTGCCAGCAGCCCCCTAGCGACAGGCTCGTATTTT
>NA|few|TRBV6-1|TRBJ1-2
CASSEAKQGSDYGYTF
TGTGCCAGCAGTGAAGCCAAACAGGGATCGGACTATGGCTACACCTTC
>NA|NA|TRBV30|TRBJ1-5
CAWSVRVGQPQHF
TGTGCCTGGAGTGTACGTGTAGGGCAGCCCCAGCATTTT
>NA|NA|TRBV7-3|TRBJ2-3
CASSPLASTDTQYF
TGTGCCAGCAGCCCACTAGCAAGCACAGATACGCAGTATTTT
>NA|NA|TRBV7-6|TRBJ2-7
CASSLGATSRADEQYF
TGTGCCAGCAGCTTAGGCGCGACCAGCCGGGCGGACGAGCAGTACTTC
>NA|NA|TRBV4-2|TRBJ1-1
CASSQDGGRGTEAFF
TGTGCCAGCAGCCAAGATGGGGGCCGGGGCACTGAAGCTTTCTTT
>NA|NA|TRBV29-1|TRBJ1-1
CSVELGHTEAFF
TGCAGCGTTGAGTTGGGCCACACTGAAGCTTTCTTT
>TRBD1|NA|TRBV9|TRBJ2-4
CASSENRGRGIQYF
TGTGCCAGCAGCGAAAACAGGGGGCGCGGCATTCAGTACTTC